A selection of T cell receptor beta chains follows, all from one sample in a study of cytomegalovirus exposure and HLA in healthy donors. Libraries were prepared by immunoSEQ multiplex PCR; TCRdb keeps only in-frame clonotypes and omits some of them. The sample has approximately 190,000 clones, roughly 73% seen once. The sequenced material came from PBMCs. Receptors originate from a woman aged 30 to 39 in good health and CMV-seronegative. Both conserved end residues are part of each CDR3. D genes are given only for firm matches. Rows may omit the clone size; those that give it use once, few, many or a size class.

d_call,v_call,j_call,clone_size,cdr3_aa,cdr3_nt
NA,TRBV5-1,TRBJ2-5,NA,CASSFRETQYF,TGCGCCAGCAGCTTCCGGGAGACCCAGTACTTC
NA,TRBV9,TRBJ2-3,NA,CASSTAPSTDTQYF,TGTGCCAGCAGCACCGCGCCAAGCACAGATACGCAGTATTTT
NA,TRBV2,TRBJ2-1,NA,CASSGDTKDYNEQFF,TGTGCCAGCAGCGGGGACACGAAAGACTACAATGAGCAGTTCTTC
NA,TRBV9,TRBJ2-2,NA,CASTRAYTGELFF,TGTGCCAGCACCCGAGCTTACACCGGGGAGCTGTTTTTT
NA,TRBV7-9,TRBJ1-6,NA,CASSQVGAVDNSPLHF,TGTGCCAGCAGCCAGGTGGGGGCAGTAGATAATTCACCCCTCCACTTT
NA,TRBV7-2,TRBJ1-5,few,CASSLEAGRPQHF,TGTGCCAGCAGCTTAGAGGCCGGGAGGCCCCAGCATTTT
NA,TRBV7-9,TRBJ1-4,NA,CASTLLGGDRPNEKLFF,TGTGCCAGCACCCTACTTGGGGGCGACAGGCCCAATGAAAAACTGTTTTTT
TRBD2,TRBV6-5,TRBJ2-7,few,CASSYAGESSYEQYF,TGTGCCAGCAGTTACGCGGGGGAAAGCTCCTACGAGCAGTACTTC
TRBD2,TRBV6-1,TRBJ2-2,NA,CASGRGNTGELFF,TGTGCGAGCGGGAGGGGAAACACCGGGGAGCTGTTTTTT
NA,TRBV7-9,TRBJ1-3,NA,CASSPRGTSGNTIYF,TGTGCCAGCAGCCCCCGAGGGACATCTGGAAACACCATATATTTT
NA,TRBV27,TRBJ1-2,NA,CASRTSGELSWGYTF,TGTGCCAGCAGGACCTCGGGGGAATTAAGTTGGGGCTACACCTTC
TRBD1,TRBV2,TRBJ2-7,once,CASSEGTGGPPITYEQYF,TGTGCCAGCAGTGAAGGTACAGGGGGCCCGCCTATTACCTACGAGCAGTACTTC
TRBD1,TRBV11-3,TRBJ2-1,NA,CASSLGQGAYNEQFF,TGTGCCAGCAGCTTAGGCCAGGGGGCCTACAATGAGCAGTTCTTC
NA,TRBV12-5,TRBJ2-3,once,CASAPESDTQYF,TGTGCTAGTGCCCCCGAGTCAGATACGCAGTATTTT
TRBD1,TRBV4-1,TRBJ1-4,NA,CASSQDPGQGPEKLFF,TGCGCCAGCAGCCAAGATCCGGGACAGGGGCCGGAAAAACTGTTTTTT
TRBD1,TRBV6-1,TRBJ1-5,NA,CASTGQGNQPQHF,TGTGCCAGCACCGGACAGGGTAATCAGCCCCAGCATTTT
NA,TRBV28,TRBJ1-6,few,CASRLPSHLSAPLHF,TGTGCCAGCAGACTCCCCTCTCACCTCTCCGCCCCCCTCCACTTT
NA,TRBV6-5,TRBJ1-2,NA,CASRIDSNYGYTF,TGTGCCAGCAGGATAGACAGTAACTATGGCTACACCTTC
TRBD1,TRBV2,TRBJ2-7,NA,CASSKTGARTYEQYF,TGTGCCAGCAGTAAGACAGGGGCCCGAACCTACGAGCAGTACTTC
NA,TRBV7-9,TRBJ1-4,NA,CASSLLSSEKLFF,TGTGCCAGCAGCTTACTTTCTTCTGAAAAACTGTTTTTT
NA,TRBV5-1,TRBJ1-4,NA,CASSSTGGSEKLFF,TGCGCCAGCAGCTCAACCGGGGGTAGTGAAAAACTGTTTTTT
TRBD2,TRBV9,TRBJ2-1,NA,CASTPGTSGGVYNEQFF,TGTGCCAGCACCCCCGGGACTAGCGGGGGGGTCTACAATGAGCAGTTCTTC
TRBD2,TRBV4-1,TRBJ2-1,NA,CASSQTSGDNEQFF,TGCGCCAGCAGCCAAACTAGCGGGGACAATGAGCAGTTCTTC
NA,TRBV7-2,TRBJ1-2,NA,CASSLERGLSYGYTF,TGTGCCAGCAGCTTAGAAAGGGGTTTGAGCTATGGCTACACCTTC
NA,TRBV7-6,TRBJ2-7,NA,CASSLQGIYEQYF,TGTGCCAGCAGCTTACAGGGAATTTACGAGCAGTACTTC
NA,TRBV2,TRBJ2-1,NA,CASSEAEASGNEQFF,TGTGCCAGCAGTGAAGCCGAGGCATCGGGTAATGAGCAGTTCTTC
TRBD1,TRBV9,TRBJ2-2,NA,CASQGVSNTGELFF,TGTGCCAGTCAGGGGGTTTCGAACACCGGGGAGCTGTTTTTT
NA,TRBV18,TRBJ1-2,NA,CASSSPEWHGYTF,TGTGCCAGCTCATCCCCAGAATGGCATGGCTACACCTTC
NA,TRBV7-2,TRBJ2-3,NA,CASSLVRDTDTQYF,TGTGCCAGCAGCTTAGTACGGGACACAGATACGCAGTATTTT
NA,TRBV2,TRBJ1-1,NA,CASSRLTTANTEAFF,TGTGCCAGCAGTAGACTTACGACAGCGAACACTGAAGCTTTCTTT
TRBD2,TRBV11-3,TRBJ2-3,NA,CASSPGLAGGKDTQYF,TGTGCCAGCAGCCCGGGACTAGCGGGAGGCAAAGATACGCAGTATTTT
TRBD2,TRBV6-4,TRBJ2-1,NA,CASRISGGLYNEQFF,TGTGCCAGTAGAATTAGCGGGGGACTATACAATGAGCAGTTCTTC
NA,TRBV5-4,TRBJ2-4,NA,CASSSIAALAKNIQYF,TGTGCCAGCAGCTCCATAGCGGCTCTAGCCAAAAACATTCAGTACTTC
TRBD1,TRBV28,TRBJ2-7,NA,CASSPTGGASYEQYF,TGTGCCAGCAGCCCGACAGGGGGCGCCTCCTACGAGCAGTACTTC
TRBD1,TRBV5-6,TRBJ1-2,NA,CASSHPQGAFGYGYTF,TGTGCCAGCAGCCATCCCCAGGGGGCGTTTGGCTATGGCTACACCTTC
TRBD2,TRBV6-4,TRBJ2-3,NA,CASSASGSTDTQYF,TGTGCCAGCAGTGCTAGCGGGAGCACAGATACGCAGTATTTT